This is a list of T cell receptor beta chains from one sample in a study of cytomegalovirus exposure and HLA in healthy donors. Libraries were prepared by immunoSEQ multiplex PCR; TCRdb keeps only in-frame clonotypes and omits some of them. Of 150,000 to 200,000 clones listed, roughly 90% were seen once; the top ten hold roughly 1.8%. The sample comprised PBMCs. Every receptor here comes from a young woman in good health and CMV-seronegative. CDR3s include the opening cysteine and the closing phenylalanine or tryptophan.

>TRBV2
CASNQGTYTGELFF
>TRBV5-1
CASSLAPTRGSYEQYF
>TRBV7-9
CASSWVGASGPLEQYF
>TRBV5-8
CASSLTGPNTEAFF
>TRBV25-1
CASRDSNYGYTF
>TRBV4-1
CASSHGLASAELFF
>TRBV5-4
CASSGPGGKEQYF
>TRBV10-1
CASSASGEQFF
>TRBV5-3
CARSYSRDRARPYGYTF
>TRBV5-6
CASSLGGGGNYGYTF